These 25 T cell receptor beta chains were sequenced from one sample in a study of control samples from healthy donors and cancer patients. Profiled with immunoSEQ multiplex PCR; TCRdb holds only in-frame clones, not every one. In the table there are 100,000 to 120,000 clones, approximately 90% of which are singletons. Source material: PBMCs. Every receptor here comes from a woman aged 60-75 years with lung cancer.

The rearrangement links TRBV10-3 to TRBJ1-5; 10 positions agree with TRBD1. The germline CDR1 and CDR2 sequences are ENHRY and SYGVKD. V shed 10 bases and J 3 bases; nucleotides not matched to a gene: 9. This CDR3 has 15 residues. CDR3 loop: CATGADRGNNQPQHF. CDR3 in DNA: TGTGCCACAGGAGCGGACAGGGGGAACAATCAGCCCCAGCATTTT.

The J gene is TRBJ1-5, the V gene TRBV9; tentatively, D is TRBD1 (6 bases). The CDR3 is 20 amino acids. Trimming took 5 bases from V and 0 from J, leaving 27 bases between them. Germline V CDR1 and CDR2: SGDLS, YYNGEE. The CDR3 sequence is CASSRPEQGNFRHSNQPQHF. The CDR3, as DNA: TGTGCCAGCAGTCGACCCGAACAGGGAAACTTTAGGCATAGCAATCAGCCCCAGCATTTT.

The rearrangement uses TRBV3-1 (or the pseudogene TRBV3-2) and TRBJ2-3; possibly TRBD2 for D (6 bases). Per the germline V gene, CDR1 is LGHDT and CDR2 is YNNKEL (reference sequence). The CDR3 is 15 residues long. Trimming cost V 4 bases and J 0 bases, with 11 bases left between them. The CDR3 is CASSRPGTSTDTQYF. In nucleotides, the CDR3 is TGTGCCAGCAGCCGACCCGGGACTAGCACAGATACGCAGTATTTT.

The chain uses TRBV5-4 and TRBJ1-6; D gene ambiguous. The CDR3 sequence is 14 residues long. V dropped 0 bases and J dropped 6 bases, with 7 bases sitting between them. Germline-derived CDR1 and CDR2 are SGHNT and YYREEE (reference sequence). The DNA for the CDR3 is TGTGCCAGCAGCTTGGAACAAATTAATTCACCCCTCCACTTT. It specifies CASSLEQINSPLHF.

Comment on this clone: The sample carries other DNA sequences with the same CDR3. The rearrangement uses TRBV7-6 and TRBJ2-2; D might be TRBD2 (7 bases). CDR1 and CDR2 from the germline V gene are SGHVS and FNYEAQ. CDR3 length equals 14 residues. Trimming took off 1 base at V and 7 bases at J, with 10 bases between the two ends. CDR3 amino acids: CASSLEGGSGELFF. The CDR3 coding sequence is TGTGCCAGCAGCTTAGAGGGGGGGAGCGGGGAGCTGTTTTTT.

The chain has TRBV6-6 and TRBJ2-1; tentatively, D is TRBD2 (5 bases). Germline-derived CDR1 and CDR2 are MNHNY and SVGAGI (reference sequence). The V end was cut by 0 bases, the J end by 2 bases, with 5 bases between. This CDR3 region has 14 residues. CDR3 residues: CASSYSRAYNEQFF. DNA of the CDR3: TGTGCCAGCAGTTACTCGAGGGCCTACAATGAGCAGTTCTTC.

The chain uses TRBV7-9 and TRBJ1-1; D is uncertain. This CDR3 is built from 15 residues. V was cut by 5 bases and J by 2 bases, with 15 bases left in between. The germline gives CDR1 SEHNR, CDR2 FQNEAQ (reference sequence). The chain's CDR3 is CASSTGRALNTEAFF. The CDR3 DNA sequence: TGTGCCAGCAGCACCGGACGGGCTCTCAACACTGAAGCTTTCTTT.

The chain couples TRBV12-5 to TRBJ2-5, with no clear D. In germline, CDR1 is LGHNT, CDR2 FRNRAP. There are 14 residues in the CDR3. The V and J ends lost 5 bases and 5 bases respectively, with 15 bases between them. CDR3 bases: TGTGCTAGTGGTCCAGGACGGTGGGGTGAGACCCAGTACTTC. This codes for CASGPGRWGETQYF.

V gene TRBV7-2 combines with J gene TRBJ2-1, with D possibly being TRBD1 (6 bases). CDR1 and CDR2 (germline): SGHTA, FQGNSA. Trimming cost V 0 bases and J 8 bases, with 11 bases left between them. This CDR3 has 14 residues. The CDR3 coding sequence is TGTGCCAGCAGCTTAGCTGCAGGGGAGCATGAGCAGTTCTTC. Amino acids: CASSLAAGEHEQFF.

This chain joins TRBV7-3 and TRBJ2-7; the D is unclear. Germline V lookup: CDR1 SGHTA, CDR2 FQGTGA. This CDR3 comprises 13 residues. V lost 4 bases and J 6 bases, leaving 13 bases between the germline ends. The CDR3 DNA reads as TGTGCCAGCAGCTCCCCCCTGAGAGGCGAGCAGTACTTC. It specifies CASSSPLRGEQYF.

This clone was seen only a few times. The chain carries TRBV18 and TRBJ2-1, with 12 bases fitting TRBD2. The V gene end was trimmed by 1 base and the J gene end by 7 bases; junction bases not matched to a gene: 2. This CDR3 comprises 15 residues. The germline CDR1 and CDR2 sequences are KGHSH and LQKENI. Here the CDR3 DNA reads TGTGCCAGCTCACCACGACTAGCGGGGGAAAATGAGCAGTTCTTC. It encodes CASSPRLAGENEQFF.

The chain employs TRBV6-6 and TRBJ2-7; 9 bases are a match to TRBD1. The junction had 8 bases not matched to a gene; V was cut back by 2 bases and J by 6 bases. Germline CDR1 and CDR2: MNHNY and SVGAGI (reference sequence). The CDR3 is 15 residues long. The CDR3 DNA follows: TGTGCCAGCAGTTACGAAACCCGACAGGGGGGCGAGCAGTACTTC. Encoded protein: CASSYETRQGGEQYF.

This clone was detected a few times. The chain uses TRBV7-3 and TRBJ1-1; 7 bases match TRBD1. The trim removed 5 bases at V and 1 base at J, leaving 1 base unmatched. This CDR3 is built from 13 residues. Looked up from germline, CDR1 is SGHTA and CDR2 is FQGTGA. The CDR3: CASSRQGNTEAFF. The CDR3 nucleotides are TGTGCCAGCAGCAGACAGGGGAACACTGAAGCTTTCTTT.

The rearrangement links TRBV20-1 to TRBJ1-1; D remains ambiguous. The germline CDR1 and CDR2 sequences are DFQATT and SNEGSKA (reference sequence). With 6 bases removed from V and 5 bases from J, the gap between germline ends came to 7 bases. CDR3 size: 10 residues. The CDR3 DNA reads as TGCAGTGCGACACAGACTGAAGCTTTCTTT. It encodes CSATQTEAFF.

The chain employs TRBV4-1 and TRBJ2-2; D is ambiguous. The germline CDR1 and CDR2 sequences are MGHRA and YSYEKL. V lost 0 bases, J lost 0 bases, and 5 bases lay in between. CDR3 length equals 15 residues. CDR3 bases: TGCGCCAGCAGCCAAGATGCGGCGAACACCGGGGAGCTGTTTTTT. Protein product: CASSQDAANTGELFF.

The count of this clone is one. The J gene is TRBJ1-1, the V gene TRBV29-1; a possible D gene is TRBD1 (5 bases). V was clipped by 8 bases and J by 1 base, with 14 bases between them. This CDR3 has 13 residues. Germline CDR1 and CDR2: SQVTM and ANQGSEA. This chain's CDR3 is CSHRSGGNTEAFF. CDR3 sequence (DNA): TGCAGCCACCGAAGCGGGGGGAACACTGAAGCTTTCTTT.

The genes are TRBV20-1 and TRBJ2-5; 10 bases match TRBD2. Trimming took 3 bases from V and 4 from J; bases not matched to a gene: 5. The germline V gene has CDR1 DFQATT and CDR2 SNEGSKA (reference sequence). This CDR3 region has 14 residues. CDR3 sequence (DNA): TGCAGTGCTAGTCAAGCGGGGGGGACAGAGACCCAGTACTTC. As protein: CSASQAGGTETQYF.

The CDR3 DNA reads as TGTGCCAGCAGCCCCGGAGGACAGGGGGCGCCGTATGAAAAACTGTTTTTT. It translates to CASSPGGQGAPYEKLFF. The chain has TRBV13 and TRBJ1-4, with 11 bases identical to TRBD1. Germline CDR1 and CDR2: PRHDT and FYEKMQ (reference sequence). This CDR3 is 17 amino acids long. V lost 5 bases to trimming and J lost 6 bases; unmatched junction nucleotides: 11.

The chain recombines TRBV6-1 with TRBJ2-6, with TRBD2 as a possible D gene (6 bases). V gave up 2 bases and J gave up 0 bases, with 14 bases separating them. CDR1 and CDR2 from the germline V gene are MNHNS and SASEGT. The CDR3 covers 18 residues. CDR3 sequence (DNA): TGTGCCAGCAGTGAAATCATAGGGACTTACTCTGGGGCCAACGTCCTGACTTTC. Translating gives CASSEIIGTYSGANVLTF.

The chain links TRBV6-5 to TRBJ1-2; D ambiguous. CDR3 size: 14 residues. Germline loops: CDR1 MNHEY, CDR2 SVGAGI. The V end lost 6 bases, the J end lost 4 bases, and 15 bases lay between the germline ends. In nucleotides, the CDR3 is TGTGCCAGCAGCTTACAGAGCTCTCCCTATGGCTACACCTTC. It translates to CASSLQSSPYGYTF.

V gene TRBV19 combines with J gene TRBJ1-1; no reliable D call. CDR3 size: 15 residues. The germline gives CDR1 LNHDA, CDR2 SQIVND (reference sequence). V was pared by 6 bases and J by 5 bases, with 19 bases between. The CDR3 DNA reads TGTGCCAGTAGCCCCACATCGGTTAAGGAAACTGAAGCTTTCTTT. Amino acid sequence: CASSPTSVKETEAFF.

The chain links TRBV7-9 to TRBJ1-5; the D is unclear. Germline V gives CDR1 SEHNR, CDR2 FQNEAQ (reference sequence). Trimming took off 2 bases at V and 5 bases at J, with 10 bases between the two ends. The CDR3 sequence is 14 residues long. CDR3: CASSLIGSDQPQHF. The CDR3 bases are TGTGCCAGCAGCTTAATCGGCTCCGATCAGCCCCAGCATTTT.

The V gene is TRBV7-9, the J gene TRBJ2-5, with D possibly TRBD2 on 5 matching bases. V was trimmed by 2 bases and J by 4 bases, leaving 11 bases between them. This CDR3 region has 14 residues. Germline V gene lookup returns CDR1 SEHNR and CDR2 FQNEAQ (reference sequence). For the CDR3, the DNA is TGTGCCAGCAGCTTATCGGGGTTCACAGAGACCCAGTACTTC. As protein: CASSLSGFTETQYF.

V usage is TRBV5-3 and J usage is TRBJ1-1; D unclear. TRBV5-3 is flagged as an ORF with uncertain function. V shed 1 base and J shed 0 bases, with 10 bases lying between them. This CDR3 spans 15 amino acids. CDR3 sequence (DNA): TGTGCCAGAAGCTTGAATCCCAGGCTGAACACTGAAGCTTTCTTT. It encodes CARSLNPRLNTEAFF.

The chain has TRBV5-1 and TRBJ2-7, with D uncertain. The germline V gene has CDR1 SGHRS and CDR2 YFSETQ. The CDR3 loop spans 15 amino acids. Trimming took off 5 bases at V and 3 bases at J, with 18 bases between the two ends. This CDR3 is CASRQNNYRYYEQYF. DNA of the CDR3: TGCGCCAGCAGACAAAACAACTACAGATACTACGAGCAGTACTTC. The full variable domain, with the rest looked up from reference TRBV5-1 and TRBJ2-7, is KAGVTQTPRYLIKTRGQQVTLSCSPISGHRSVSWYQQTPGQGLQFLFEYFSETQRNKGNFPGRFSGRQFSNSRSEMNVSTLELGDSALYLCASRQNNYRYYEQYFGPGTRLTVT.